Sequencing of this T cell receptor beta chain was carried out in a study of radiotherapy plus CTLA-4 blockade in lung cancer. Germline-derived CDR1 and CDR2 are SGHVS and FNYEAQ. The CDR3 runs to 11 residues. Trimming removed 7 bases at V and 8 bases at J, with 11 bases between. Here immunoSEQ multiplex PCR was the method, and the copy in TCRdb shows in-frame clones only, minus some. The table includes more than 40,000 clones, approximately 76% detected once. V and J are TRBV7-6 and TRBJ1-2; D is ambiguous. Here the sequenced sample was peripheral blood, taken from a patient treated with radiotherapy plus ipilimumab. The sequence was obtained from a human donor with non-small cell lung cancer who had stable disease on radiotherapy plus ipilimumab. CDR3 coding DNA: TGTGCCAGCACCGACGGCCAAGGCTACACCTTC. Translation: CASTDGQGYTF.